The source of this T cell receptor (beta chain) is a study of lymphopenia after photon versus proton radiotherapy. Details on this clone: The antigen remains unidentified. Other nucleotide sequences from this sample produce the same CDR3.

Per the germline V gene, CDR1 is MNHNS and CDR2 is SASEGT. There are 14 residues in the CDR3. The V end was cut by 0 bases, the J end by 1 base, with 5 bases between. TCRdb keeps only in-frame clones here, not all; method: immunoSEQ multiplex PCR. This table has tens of thousands of clones, 85% to 90% appearing once. General observations from the study: Photon-treated patients lost naive T cells and TCR diversity; proton-treated stayed stable.

The clonotype comes from an elderly man with esophageal cancer. The chain uses TRBV6-1 and TRBJ2-3, with unresolved D. The material sequenced was peripheral blood, taken from a patient treated with proton-based radiotherapy. This CDR3 reads CASSEAGRTDTQYF. DNA of the CDR3: TGTGCCAGCAGTGAAGCAGGCCGCACAGATACGCAGTATTTT.